Presented here are 20 T cell receptor beta chains from one specimen sequenced in a study of immune characterization of retroperitoneal liposarcoma. TCRdb redid the calling of the PCR reads with MiXCR, one entry per CDR3 protein. The sample gives roughly 9,800 distinct CDR3 sequences, 25% to 35% of which show up once; approximately 8.5% is in the top ten. What was sequenced was tumor tissue. The receptors stem from a male donor with retroperitoneal liposarcoma.

V gene TRBV27 combines with J gene TRBJ1-4, with 8 positions matching TRBD1. The V segment lost 4 bases and the J segment 0 bases; nucleotides outside the gene matches: 7. CDR1 and CDR2 (germline): MNHEY, SMNVEV (reference sequence). This CDR3 has 17 residues. DNA for the CDR3: TGTGCCAGCAGTTCCGGACAGGGACTTGCAACTAATGAAAAACTGTTTTTT. Protein sequence: CASSSGQGLATNEKLFF.

By sample fraction, this clonotype is large. The chain is built from TRBV6-1 and TRBJ2-5; 8 bases are shared with TRBD1. CDR1 is MNHNS, CDR2 SASEGT, per germline. CDR3 length equals 14 residues. V shed 3 bases, J shed 4 bases, and the junction held 4 bases outside the gene matches. The CDR3 sequence: CASSESGGIETQYF. The CDR3 DNA is TGTGCCAGCAGTGAGTCAGGGGGCATAGAGACCCAGTACTTC.

This clonotype has just a few counts. This chain joins TRBV6-1 and TRBJ2-5, with D perhaps assigned TRBD1 or TRBD2 (6 bases each). V was pared by 6 bases and J by 5 bases, with 16 bases between. The V gene's germline CDR1 is MNHNS and CDR2 SASEGT. CDR3 size: 14 residues. CDR3 sequence: CASRAKGGGETQYF. As DNA, the CDR3 is TGTGCCAGCAGGGCCAAGGGGGGCGGGGAGACCCAGTACTTC.

J is TRBJ2-1 and V is TRBV12-3 or TRBV12-4; D not certain. The closer fit of TRBJ2-7 to the DNA end suggests the J call may be wrong. The CDR3 is 14 amino acids. The CDR3 loop is CASTVSRSYNEQYF. DNA for the CDR3: TGTGCCAGCACCGTCTCTCGCTCCTACAATGAGCAGTACTTC.

With regard to this clonotype: Possible read error: a much larger clone is one base away. Since the CDR3 does not end with the conserved phenylalanine or tryptophan, this likely comes from a read error. V and J are TRBV12-3 or TRBV12-4 and TRBJ2-1; D is perhaps TRBD1 or TRBD2 (5 bases each). The J call may be wrong; the DNA end is better matched by TRBJ2-7. This CDR3 contains 15 residues. In nucleotides, the CDR3 is TGTGCCAGCAGCCCCTCGGGGCCATTTAACTACGAGCAGTACTCC. Its translation is CASSPSGPFNYEQYS.

This clonotype is labeled as medium-sized. The genes are TRBV6-1 and TRBJ2-5, with 10 bases aligning to TRBD1. The V and J ends lost 4 bases and 5 bases, in that order; junction bases with no gene match: 7. The CDR3 covers 15 residues. CDR1 and CDR2 (germline): MNHNS, SASEGT. The CDR3: CASSAWTGGAETQYF. The CDR3 DNA is TGTGCCAGCAGTGCCTGGACAGGGGGTGCGGAGACCCAGTACTTC.

This clonotype was observed many times. J is TRBJ2-1 and V is TRBV6-6, with D possibly being TRBD1 or TRBD2 (6 bases each). The J call is doubtful: the DNA matches TRBJ2-7 better. This CDR3 has 13 amino acids. CDR1 and CDR2 (germline): MNHNY, SVGAGI (reference sequence). Here the CDR3 reads CASSYSSGAEQYF. The CDR3 DNA follows: TGTGCCAGCAGTTACTCATCGGGGGCCGAGCAGTACTTC.

This clonotype was counted a few times. V usage is TRBV7-3 and J usage is TRBJ2-6, with 11 bases lining up with TRBD1. This CDR3 is 20 amino acids long. CDR1 and CDR2 from the germline V gene are SGHTA and FQGTGA. Trimming took 2 bases from V and 4 from J; bases not matched to a gene: 13. The CDR3 reads CASSLSDRDRGFRGANVLTF. CDR3 coding DNA: TGTGCCAGCAGCTTATCGGACCGGGACAGGGGGTTTCGAGGGGCCAACGTCCTGACTTTC. Looking up the rest from reference TRBV7-3 and TRBJ2-6 gives the full variable domain: GAGVSQTPSNKVTEKGKYVELRCDPISGHTALYWYRQSLGQGPEFLIYFQGTGAADDSGLPNDRFFAVRPEGSVSTLKIQRTERGDSAVYLCASSLSDRDRGFRGANVLTFGAGSRLTVL.

In its sample, this clonotype was seen many times. This sequence joins TRBV11-2 and TRBJ2-7; D call uncertain. Per the germline V gene, CDR1 is SGHAT and CDR2 is FQNNGV. V lost 2 bases and J lost 2, with 10 bases in between. The CDR3 runs to 14 residues. The CDR3 sequence is CASSLPRVTYEQYF. The DNA for the CDR3 is TGTGCCAGCAGCTTACCGCGCGTAACCTACGAGCAGTACTTC.

This clonotype came up many times. The rearrangement uses TRBV11-2 and TRBJ2-5, with TRBD2 identical over 7 bases. V dropped 1 base and J dropped 2; count of bases not matched to a gene: 1. This CDR3 comprises 14 residues. CDR1 is SGHAT, CDR2 FQNNGV, per germline. CDR3 sequence reads: CASSLAGGQETQYF. CDR3 sequence (DNA): TGTGCCAGCAGCTTAGCGGGGGGTCAAGAGACCCAGTACTTC.

About this clonotype: The missing conserved phenylalanine or tryptophan at the end of this CDR3 makes a read error likely. The DNA is omitted, as the CDR3 cannot be located on it reliably, and the CDR3 follows TCRdb's listing. The V call is TRBV11-2, the J call TRBJ2-3; TRBD2 is the table's D call and was not checked against the DNA. In germline, CDR1 is SGHAT, CDR2 FQNNGV. The CDR3 spans 20 residues, counting both ends. The CDR3 sequence: CASSLDPSPGLAGGPMSSSS.

The chain employs TRBV4-1 and TRBJ2-5, with TRBD2 as a possible D gene (6 bases). Germline lookup yields CDR1 MGHRA and CDR2 YSYEKL. The V end was cut by 1 base, the J end by 5 bases, with 14 bases between. This CDR3 has 15 residues. CDR3 protein: CASSQVNSGVETQYF. Here the CDR3 DNA reads TGCGCCAGCAGCCAAGTTAATTCGGGGGTGGAGACCCAGTACTTC.

This clonotype has more than one count but fewer than ten. V and J are TRBV11-3 and TRBJ2-1, with TRBD2 identical over 9 bases. V shed 5 bases and J 13 bases; nucleotides not matched to a gene: 9. The CDR3 runs to 13 residues. Germline lookup yields CDR1 SGHNT and CDR2 YENEEA. In DNA, the CDR3 is TGTGCCAGCAGCCGAGGGACTAGCTGGACCCAGTTCTTC. This encodes CASSRGTSWTQFF.

The chain employs TRBV6-2 or TRBV6-3 and TRBJ1-2; TRBD1 matches 11 bases. Germline lookup yields CDR1 MNHEY and CDR2 SVGEGT. Unmatched junction bases numbered 7, after V lost 2 bases and J lost 5 bases. CDR3 length: 16 residues. In nucleotides, the CDR3 is TGTGCCAGCAGTTACACTAGGACAGGGGGCGGATATGGCTACACCTTC. This translates into CASSYTRTGGGYGYTF.

By proportion, this clonotype is medium-sized. This chain joins TRBV7-8 and TRBJ2-1; D is perhaps TRBD2 (7 bases). The germline V and J ends were trimmed by 1 base and 13 bases, with 23 bases remaining between them. CDR3 length: 16 amino acids. CDR1 and CDR2 from the germline V gene are SGHVS and FQNEAQ. The CDR3 DNA is TGTGCCAGCAGCTTAGTGGTAGGGGGGGGTCAAGAGACCCAGTTCTTC. Translated, it gives CASSLVVGGGQETQFF.

This clonotype qualifies as medium-sized (0.01 to 0.1%). J is TRBJ2-1 and V is TRBV11-1, with 7 bases identical to TRBD1. Germline-derived CDR1 and CDR2 are SGHAT and FQDESV (reference sequence). J lost 12 bases, V lost 6 bases, and 17 bases had no gene match. This CDR3 is built from 15 residues. The CDR3 DNA is TGTGCCAGCAGTTTTGGGACAGCCCTTCTCCTTAGGCAGTTCTTC. Residues: CASSFGTALLLRQFF.

This clonotype was counted at least ten times. The chain has TRBV6-6 and TRBJ2-1, with D possibly matching TRBD1 (6 bases). With the DNA end fitting TRBJ2-7 better, the J assignment may be wrong. The CDR3 spans 16 residues. Germline CDR1 is MNHNY and CDR2 is SVGAGI (reference sequence). The CDR3 DNA is TGTGCCAGCAGTTACGGAGTCGAGGCAGGGGTGGGCGAGCAGTACTTC. This sequence encodes CASSYGVEAGVGEQYF.

This clonotype is classed as medium-sized. The chain has TRBV6-1 and TRBJ2-1, with TRBD2 matching 8 bases. From germline, CDR1 is MNHNS and CDR2 SASEGT. J was trimmed by 7 bases and V by 7 bases; bases with no gene match: 12. The CDR3 has 15 amino acids. CDR3 residues: CASISTGGGGNEQFF. CDR3 DNA sequence: TGTGCCAGCATTAGTACGGGGGGGGGGGGAAATGAGCAGTTCTTC.

The chain is built from TRBV6-1 and TRBJ2-1; D may correspond to TRBD1 or TRBD2 (5 bases each). Germline V gene lookup returns CDR1 MNHNS and CDR2 SASEGT. This CDR3 spans 13 amino acids. The V and J ends lost 5 bases and 13 bases respectively, with 18 bases between them. The CDR3: CASSPDTPGTQFF. The CDR3, as DNA: TGTGCCAGCAGTCCCGACACCCCCGGGACCCAGTTCTTC.

The chain joins TRBV12-3 or TRBV12-4 to TRBJ2-1; 7 nucleotides agree with TRBD2. The V gene end was trimmed by 4 bases and the J gene end by 10 bases; junction bases not matched to a gene: 16. The CDR3 has 16 amino acids. DNA of the CDR3: TGTGCCAGCAGTTCCAAACCGGGAGGAGTAGCCTACGAGCAGTTCTTC. Protein: CASSSKPGGVAYEQFF.